This T cell receptor (beta chain) was captured by sequencing in a study of cytomegalovirus exposure and HLA in healthy donors. The CDR3 covers 20 residues. The V segment lost 7 bases and the J segment 6 bases; nucleotides outside the gene matches: 22. Germline lookup yields CDR1 MDHEN and CDR2 SYDVKM. Primers for the PCR totalled 60 Vbeta and 13 Jbeta. Some clones are missing from TCRdb's copy, which holds only in-frame ones; the method was immunoSEQ multiplex PCR. The data hold approximately 79,000 clones, with 60% to 85% observed a single time. The sample comprised PBMCs. The chain couples TRBV28 to TRBJ2-3, with 13 nucleotides matching TRBD2. This sequence originates from a woman in her thirties or forties in good health and CMV-seropositive. The CDR3 sequence is CASNLNSPVLAGGGGDTQYF. The CDR3 bases are TGTGCCAGCAACCTTAATTCCCCTGTACTAGCGGGAGGGGGCGGGGATACGCAGTATTTT.